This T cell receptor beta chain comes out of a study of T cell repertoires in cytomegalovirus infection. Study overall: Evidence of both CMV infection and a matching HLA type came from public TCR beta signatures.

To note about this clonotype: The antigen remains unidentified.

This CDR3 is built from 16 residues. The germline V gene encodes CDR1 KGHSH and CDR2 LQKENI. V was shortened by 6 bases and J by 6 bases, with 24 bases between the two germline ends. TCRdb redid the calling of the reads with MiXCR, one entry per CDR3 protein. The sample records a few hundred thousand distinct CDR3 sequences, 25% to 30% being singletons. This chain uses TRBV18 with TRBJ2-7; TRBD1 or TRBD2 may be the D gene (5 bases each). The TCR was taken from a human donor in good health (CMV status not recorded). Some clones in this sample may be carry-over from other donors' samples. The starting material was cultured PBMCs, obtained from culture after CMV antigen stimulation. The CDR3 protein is CASSPHVGPQTGEQYF. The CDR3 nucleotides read TGTGCCAGCTCTCCCCACGTGGGACCCCAGACGGGCGAGCAGTACTTC.